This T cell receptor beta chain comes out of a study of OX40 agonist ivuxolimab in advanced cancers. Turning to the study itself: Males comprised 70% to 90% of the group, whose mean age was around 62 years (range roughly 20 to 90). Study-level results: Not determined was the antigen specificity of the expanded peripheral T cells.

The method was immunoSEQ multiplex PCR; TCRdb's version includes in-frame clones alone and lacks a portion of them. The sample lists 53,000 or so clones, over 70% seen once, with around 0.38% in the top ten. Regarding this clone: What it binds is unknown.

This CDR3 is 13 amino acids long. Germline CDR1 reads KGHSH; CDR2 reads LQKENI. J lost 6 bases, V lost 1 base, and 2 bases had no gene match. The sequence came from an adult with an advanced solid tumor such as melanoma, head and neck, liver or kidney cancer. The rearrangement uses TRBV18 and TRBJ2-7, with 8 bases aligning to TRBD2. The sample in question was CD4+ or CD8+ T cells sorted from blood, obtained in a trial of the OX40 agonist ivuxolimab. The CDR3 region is CASSPLTSVEQYF. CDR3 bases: TGTGCCAGCTCACCACTGACTAGCGTCGAGCAGTACTTC. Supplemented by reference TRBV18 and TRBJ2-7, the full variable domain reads NAGVMQNPRHLVRRRGQEARLRCSPMKGHSHVYWYRQLPEEGLKFMVYLQKENIIDESGMPKERFSAEFPKEGPSILRIQQVVRGDSAAYFCASSPLTSVEQYFGPGTRLTVT.